This T cell receptor beta chain stems from a study of control samples from healthy donors and cancer patients. The V gene's germline CDR1 is SGHDT and CDR2 YYEEEE. This CDR3 is built from 13 residues. The V gene lost 0 bases and the J gene lost 2 bases, with 4 bases spanning the gap. Sequencing was performed with immunoSEQ multiplex PCR; in TCRdb, only in-frame clones are kept and a portion is missing. The table records about 150,000 clones, about 91% of them present only once. This clonotype was sampled from a man aged 30 to 45 in good health. This chain links TRBV5-6 with TRBJ2-3; D call uncertain. Sequencing was performed on blood. The CDR3 region is CASSLADTDTQYF. The CDR3 region has the DNA TGTGCCAGCAGCTTGGCCGACACAGATACGCAGTATTTT.